The source of this T cell receptor beta chain is a study of blood T cell repertoires in COVID-19. Overall study context: Specimens from acute and convalescent COVID-19 originated in the United States, Italy and Spain. T cells, B-cell-depleted T cells, or PBMCs provided the cDNA or gDNA that served as material.

In its sample, this clone ranks as medium-sized (0.01 to 0.1%). The CDR3 totals 16 residues. V trimming: 7 bases; J trimming: 3 bases; junction bases outside the gene matches: 9. Germline CDR1 reads LNHDA; CDR2 reads SQIVND (reference sequence). Source study methods: Reference gene primer amplification in the assay estimated nucleated cell counts. Sequencing was performed with immunoSEQ multiplex PCR; in TCRdb, only in-frame clones are kept and a portion is missing. V, J and clone size are those of that table, while D and trimming were read from the DNA. The table records about 33,000 clones, 70% to 90% of them present only once.

This receptor was taken from an elderly woman with active or convalescent COVID-19. The genes are TRBV19 and TRBJ1-6; 7 bases match TRBD1. Sequences were obtained from peripheral blood. CDR3 DNA: TGTGCCAGTACTAGGGACAGAGTGAGCTATAATTCACCCCTCCACTTT. Its translation: CASTRDRVSYNSPLHF.